This section outlines one T cell receptor (beta chain) sequence together with its context. The data were obtained in a study of blood T cell repertoires in COVID-19. This CDR3 has 14 amino acids. Looked up from germline, CDR1 is KGHSH and CDR2 is LQKENI. Deletions cut 2 bases from V and 5 bases from J, with 12 bases between. Methods used by the authors: Amplification from reference gene primers served as the basis for estimated nucleated cell counts. Produced via immunoSEQ multiplex PCR; TCRdb's table is partial and in-frame only. V and J calls and clone size come straight from that table; D and trimming were deduced from the DNA. In the table there are about 240,000 clones, 70% to 85% of which are singletons.

Sequencing was carried out using peripheral blood. The TCR was taken from a woman of 80 years or more with acute or convalescent COVID-19. The chain employs TRBV18 and TRBJ1-1; tentative D call: TRBD1 (6 bases). CDR3 bases: TGTGCCAGCTCACCAACCCAGGGGACGACTGAAGCTTTCTTT. Translating it yields CASSPTQGTTEAFF.